This T cell receptor (beta chain) was identified in a study of blood T cells in healthy people across ages. Findings and limits, study-wide: Naive and antigen-experienced cells could not be conclusively compared, given unsorted PBMCs.

For the second PCR, which ran for roughly 6 to 12 cycles, a sample-barcoded 5' primer and a J-beta primer mix were used. Sequencing of every sample gave 2.5 million or more CDR3-containing paired-end reads. TCRdb re-derived calls from the 5' RACE reads in MiXCR, one entry per CDR3 protein. Of 2 million or so distinct CDR3 sequences in the sample, around half were seen once. Donors each provided around 9 milliliters of peripheral blood. V was clipped by 4 bases and J by 6 bases, with 16 bases between them. Germline loops: CDR1 DFQATT, CDR2 SNEGSKA (reference sequence). This CDR3 spans 14 amino acids. Concerning this clonotype: The antigen is not known.

Sequencing was done on a sample of blood. The rearrangement joins TRBV20-1 to TRBJ2-1, with D tentatively TRBD2 (6 bases). This receptor was obtained from a woman aged 40 to 50 in good health. DNA of the CDR3: TGCAGTGCTATCGCAGGGAGGTCTGGCAATGAGCAGTTCTTC. Translated, it gives CSAIAGRSGNEQFF.